This T cell receptor (beta chain) was documented in a study of CD8+CD57+ T cells in acquired aplastic anemia (dated by TCRdb to 2017 to 2018). In terms of the full investigation: Extracted DNA from sorted CD4+ and CD8+ cells averaged 3.2 ug, ranging from roughly 0.17 to 27.4 ug. Healthy donor samples averaged about 9.9 million reads for CD4+ and fewer than 12 million for CD8+ cells. Broader findings and caveats from the paper: Although roughly 30 CD8+ CDR3 sequences were shared by patients and controls, these sequences appeared highly expressed in patients and within the immunodominant clones of patients. Between patients and healthy controls, no significant difference in CD8+ Simpson's diversity was found (P=0.060).

This clonotype showed up many times. Its antigen is not yet known. The sample holds no much larger clone one base away, and base qualities are not on file. TCR beta VDJ combination and CDR3 sequence profiling used genomic DNA as the template. An Illumina HiSeq 2000 was used for TCR repertoire sequencing. The published analysis was carried out like this. TRBV/TRBJ rearrangement plots, CDR3 size and DJ length profiles, and Simpson's diversity index were used to evaluate the repertoires. The most abundant DNA sequence in the deep sequencing data was defined as the immunodominant clone. CDR3 amino acid sequences were checked for sharing between subjects and were compared against published repertoires and the VDJdb database. TCRdb itself trimmed the public reads at Q25 with fastp, ran MiXCR and retained productive beta chains. Each entry is one CDR3 protein sequence, shown with its most common DNA and genes. The V and J calls, along with clone size, are taken from TCRdb and not from the paper's own processing. In this sample the table shows about 190,000 distinct CDR3 sequences, approximately 50% of which occur a single time. Roughly 15% of the sample is held by the ten biggest clonotypes.

According to the germline V gene (reference sequence), CDR1 reads SEHNR and CDR2 reads FQNEAQ. Relative to germline, V is missing 3 bases and J is missing 2 bases, with 0 bases of the junction outside any gene match. CDR3 length: 13 amino acids, cysteine to phenylalanine. Here the CDR3 DNA is all that survives: 39 bases in frame from base 1. In the study, sorted CD4+ and CD8+ blood T cells from patients with severe aplastic anemia and from healthy subjects underwent deep sequencing of TCR repertoires. Ficoll-Paque density gradient centrifugation was used to isolate peripheral blood mononuclear cells. CD4+ and CD8+ T cells were sorted by FACS or magnetic beads before DNA extraction.

Sequencing was performed on sorted CD4+, CD8+, or CD8+CD57+ T cells (not recorded which) from PBMCs. This sequence originates from a human donor in good health, serving as a control. The rearrangement combines TRBV7-9 with TRBJ2-5, and 7 bases in between align with TRBD1. The DNA reads as follows: TGTGCCAGCAGCTTGGGACAGCAAGAGACCCAGTACTTC. Translation gives CASSLGQQETQYF.